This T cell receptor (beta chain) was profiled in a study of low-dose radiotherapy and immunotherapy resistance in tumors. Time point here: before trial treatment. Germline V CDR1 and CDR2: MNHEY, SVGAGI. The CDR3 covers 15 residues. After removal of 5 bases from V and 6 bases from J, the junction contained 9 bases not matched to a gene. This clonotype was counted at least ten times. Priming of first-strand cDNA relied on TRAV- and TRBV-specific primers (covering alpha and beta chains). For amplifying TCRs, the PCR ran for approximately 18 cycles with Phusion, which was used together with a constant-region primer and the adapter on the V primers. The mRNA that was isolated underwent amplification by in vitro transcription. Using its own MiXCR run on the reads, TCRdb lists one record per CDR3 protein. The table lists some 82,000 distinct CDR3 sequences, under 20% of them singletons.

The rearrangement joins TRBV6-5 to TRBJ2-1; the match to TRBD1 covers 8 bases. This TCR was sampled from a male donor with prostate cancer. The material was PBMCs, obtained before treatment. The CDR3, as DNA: TGTGCCAGCAGTACCCTCCGGGACAGGATCAATGAGCAGTTCTTC. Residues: CASSTLRDRINEQFF.